The present T cell receptor beta chain was sequenced within a study of T cell repertoires in cytomegalovirus infection. TCRdb processed the reads anew with MiXCR; each CDR3 protein has one entry. Among around 750,000 distinct CDR3 sequences listed, 32% were seen once. The germline V and J ends were trimmed by 2 bases and 2 bases, with 13 bases remaining between them. The CDR3 consists of 15 residues. CDR1 SGHAT and CDR2 FQDESV come from the germline V gene (reference sequence). This clonotype has more than one count but fewer than ten. Its antigen is unidentified. Specimen: cultured CD8+ T cells from PBMCs, collected from culture after CMV antigen stimulation. The J gene is TRBJ2-7, the V gene TRBV11-1, with TRBD2 as a possible D gene (6 bases). This clonotype originated in a human donor in good health (CMV status not recorded). Some clones in this sample may be carry-over from other donors' samples. In DNA, the CDR3 is TGTGCCAGCAGCTTAAGTGGAGGGCCGGCCTACGAGCAGTACGTC. Translation: CASSLSGGPAYEQYV.